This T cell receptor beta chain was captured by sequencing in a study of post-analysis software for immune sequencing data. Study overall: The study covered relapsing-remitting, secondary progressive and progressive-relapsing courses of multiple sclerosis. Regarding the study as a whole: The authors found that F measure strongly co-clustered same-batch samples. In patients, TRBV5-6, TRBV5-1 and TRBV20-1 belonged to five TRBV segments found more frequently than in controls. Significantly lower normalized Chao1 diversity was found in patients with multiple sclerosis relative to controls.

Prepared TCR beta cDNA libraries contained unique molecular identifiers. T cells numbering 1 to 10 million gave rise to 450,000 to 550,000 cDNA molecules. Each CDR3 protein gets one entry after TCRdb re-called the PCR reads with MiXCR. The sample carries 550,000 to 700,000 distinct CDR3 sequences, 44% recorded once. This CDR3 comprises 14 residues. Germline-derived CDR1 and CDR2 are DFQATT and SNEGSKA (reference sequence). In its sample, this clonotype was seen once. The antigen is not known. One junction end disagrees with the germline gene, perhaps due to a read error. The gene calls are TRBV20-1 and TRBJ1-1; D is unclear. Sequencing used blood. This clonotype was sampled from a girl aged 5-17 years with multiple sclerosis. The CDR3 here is CRARDRGMNTEAFF. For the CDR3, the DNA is TGCCGTGCTAGAGATCGAGGGATGAACACTGAAGCTTTCTTT.